What follows are 19 T cell receptor beta chains derived from one specimen sequenced in a study of T cells in Graves' hyperthyroidism and ophthalmopathy (dated by TCRdb to between 2019 and 2020). Library method: multiplex PCR. The sample was run on an Illumina HiSeq 2000. Amplification of TCR beta CDR3 regions was carried out from RNA transcripts. A first-round RT-PCR of the TCR CDR3 used the HTBI primer set with the Qiagen OneStep RT-PCR kit. Using fastp at Q25 and MiXCR, TCRdb reprocessed the public reads and kept productive beta chains. Every distinct CDR3 protein forms one entry, paired with its most common genes and DNA. This sample is represented by a few hundred thousand distinct CDR3 sequences; around 14% of them were singletons. Together, the top ten hold 30% to 35% of the sample. The sequencing sample was made of blood. The origin of the receptors is a woman in her twenties or thirties with Graves' hyperthyroidism.

This clonotype was observed many times. This rearrangement joins TRBV10-3 to TRBJ2-5; 7 bases align to TRBD1. Germline CDR1 reads ENHRY; CDR2 reads SYGVKD. This CDR3 is built from 13 residues. Trimming at V came to 2 bases and at J to 5 bases, leaving 2 bases not matched to a gene. CDR3 sequence: CAISEDRVETQYF. CDR3 bases: TGTGCCATCAGTGAGGACAGGGTGGAGACCCAGTACTTC.

This clonotype was seen more than once but under ten times. CDR3 DNA: TGCAGTGCTAGGGGGTCCCTTATGCTAGCGACACAAGAGACCCAGTACTTC. Its translation: CSARGSLMLATQETQYF. The rearrangement joins TRBV20-1 to TRBJ2-5; weak D call: TRBD2 (6 bases). This CDR3 is 17 amino acids long. V lost 3 bases to trimming and J lost 2 bases, with 22 bases between them. Germline loops: CDR1 DFQATT, CDR2 SNEGSKA (reference sequence).

This clonotype was picked up one time. A read error may be the cause here, since a much bigger clone is one base away. The chain joins TRBV28 to TRBJ2-1; D perhaps matches TRBD1 (5 bases). The germline CDR1 and CDR2 sequences are MDHEN and SYDVKM. The CDR3 runs to 15 residues. The CDR3 loop reads CAGSSTGERVYEQFF. CDR3 nucleotide sequence: TGTGCCGGCAGTAGCACAGGAGAGCGCGTATATGAGCAGTTCTTC.

This sequence joins TRBV19 and TRBJ2-3; 7 bases align to TRBD1. The CDR3 has 14 amino acids. Germline CDR1 reads LNHDA; CDR2 reads SQIVND (reference sequence). Germline trimming cut 4 bases from V and 4 bases from J; bases unmatched to any gene: 5. The CDR3 coding sequence is TGTGCCAGTAGTACTCTACAGGGGCCAGATACGCAGTATTTT. Amino acid sequence: CASSTLQGPDTQYF.

This clonotype was picked up a small number of times. V gene TRBV4-1 combines with J gene TRBJ2-1; no definite D call. Per the germline V gene, CDR1 is MGHRA and CDR2 is YSYEKL. V lost 0 bases and J lost 4, with 7 bases in between. This CDR3 has 14 residues. The CDR3 coding sequence is TGCGCCAGCAGCCAAGAGACTCCATACAATGAGCAGTTCTTC. This codes for CASSQETPYNEQFF.

This clonotype was picked up many times. The V and J genes are TRBV18 and TRBJ2-1, with 7 bases that match TRBD2. V was clipped by 3 bases and J by 8 bases; unmatched bases: 4. The V gene's germline CDR1 is KGHSH and CDR2 LQKENI. The CDR3 extends over 13 amino acids. CDR3 in amino acids: CASSPGGSYEQFF. Written as DNA, the CDR3 is TGTGCCAGCTCACCCGGCGGGAGCTATGAGCAGTTCTTC.

This clonotype was detected many times. The rearrangement links TRBV2 to TRBJ2-7; 9 bases align to TRBD2. The germline V gene has CDR1 SNHLY and CDR2 FYNNEI. This CDR3 has 13 residues. V was clipped by 7 bases and J by 5 bases; unmatched bases: 6. The chain's CDR3 is CASNRLAGNEQYF. The CDR3 bases are TGTGCCAGCAACCGGCTAGCGGGAAACGAGCAGTACTTC.

On this clonotype itself: At one of its ends the junction is not consistent with the germline gene, which may arise from a read error. The rearrangement joins TRBV30 to TRBJ2-7; TRBD2 matches 13 bases. The CDR3 length is 14 residues. Per the germline V gene, CDR1 is GTSNPN and CDR2 is SVGIG (reference sequence). CDR3 in DNA: TGTGCCTGGGCCACTAGCGGGAGGGACTACCAGCAGTACTTC. This codes for CAWATSGRDYQQYF. Filled out from reference TRBV30 and TRBJ2-7, the complete variable domain reads SQTIHQWPATLVQPVGSPLSLECTVEGTSNPNLYWYRQAAGRGLQLLFYSVGIGQISSEVPQNLSASRPQDRQFILSSKKLLLSDSGFYLCAWATSGRDYQQYFGPGTRLTVT.

The chain is built from TRBV20-1 and TRBJ2-7, with D perhaps TRBD1 (6 bases). From germline, CDR1 is DFQATT and CDR2 SNEGSKA (reference sequence). Trimming shortened V by 7 bases and J by 2 bases, and 12 bases separated the two germline ends. The CDR3 spans 12 residues. The CDR3 sequence is CSVPDSPYEQYF. The CDR3 nucleotides are TGCAGTGTTCCGGACAGCCCCTACGAGCAGTACTTC.

The sample holds a few counts of this clonotype. The chain carries TRBV9 and TRBJ2-2; 10 nucleotides line up with TRBD1. V shed 2 bases, J shed 8 bases, and the junction held 9 bases outside the gene matches. The CDR3 covers 16 residues. The germline V gene encodes CDR1 SGDLS and CDR2 YYNGEE. CDR3 protein: CASSVTETGGWGELFF. The CDR3 DNA follows: TGTGCCAGCAGCGTCACCGAGACAGGGGGCTGGGGGGAGCTGTTTTTT.

This clonotype was counted ten times or more. The V gene is TRBV2, the J gene TRBJ2-1, with 7 nucleotides matching TRBD1. The CDR3 totals 13 residues. Trimming took 6 bases from V and 6 from J; bases not matched to a gene: 5. Per germline, CDR1 SNHLY and CDR2 FYNNEI. CDR3 protein: CASRAAGGNEQFF. CDR3 sequence (DNA): TGTGCCAGCAGGGCGGCAGGGGGCAATGAGCAGTTCTTC.

The chain combines TRBV20-1 with TRBJ2-5, with a weak D call TRBD2 (6 bases). The CDR3 is 15 amino acids. V lost 1 base and J lost 0, with 12 bases in between. Germline loops: CDR1 DFQATT, CDR2 SNEGSKA (reference sequence). CDR3 coding DNA: TGCAGTGCTAGAGGGCCAGCGGGCTACCAAGAGACCCAGTACTTC. Its translation is CSARGPAGYQETQYF.

This clonotype was observed a few times. This chain joins TRBV19 and TRBJ2-1, with 7 bases matching TRBD1. The germline V gene has CDR1 LNHDA and CDR2 SQIVND (reference sequence). After removal of 3 bases from V and 6 bases from J, the junction contained 8 bases not matched to a gene. This CDR3 contains 15 residues. The DNA for the CDR3 is TGTGCCAGTAGTATTTCGCGCTCAGGGGGCAATGAGCAGTTCTTC. It yields the protein CASSISRSGGNEQFF.

This clonotype was counted at least ten times. The gene calls are TRBV28 and TRBJ2-3; 10 positions agree with TRBD2. CDR3 length: 18 amino acids. V trimming: 2 bases; J trimming: 5 bases; junction bases outside the gene matches: 13. Germline V lookup: CDR1 MDHEN, CDR2 SYDVKM. In DNA form, the CDR3 reads TGTGCCAGCAGTTTAAATCGGGGAGCGGGAGGGCAAGGAGATACGCAGTATTTT. Translating gives CASSLNRGAGGQGDTQYF.

This clonotype was found a few times. The gene calls are TRBV5-1 and TRBJ1-1; D unresolved. The length of the CDR3 is 13 residues. V lost 4 bases and J lost 0, with 7 bases in between. The germline CDR1 and CDR2 sequences are SGHRS and YFSETQ. The CDR3 nucleotides read TGCGCCAGCAGCGACCGTATGAACACTGAAGCTTTCTTT. Its translation: CASSDRMNTEAFF.

Turning to this clonotype: Possible read error: a much larger clone is one base away. The V call is TRBV20-1, the J call TRBJ2-7; 13 nucleotides match TRBD2. The CDR3 is 12 residues long. Germline V lookup: CDR1 DFQATT, CDR2 SNEGSKA (reference sequence). In nucleotides, the CDR3 is TGCACCGCGACTAGCGGGAGGTACAAGCAGTACTTC. Translated, it gives CTATSGRYKQYF.

At least ten counts were recorded for this clonotype. The chain has TRBV12-3 or TRBV12-4 and TRBJ2-7; possible D gene TRBD1, 5 bases. This CDR3 comprises 16 residues. The V end was cut by 1 base, the J end by 0 bases, with 13 bases between. The CDR3, as DNA: TGTGCCAGCAGTTTAGGACAGATGCCGAGCTCCTACGAGCAGTACTTC. Its translation: CASSLGQMPSSYEQYF.

This clonotype occurred a few times. The chain's CDR3 is CSASSQGDTEAFF. For the CDR3, the DNA is TGCAGTGCTAGTTCTCAGGGAGACACTGAAGCTTTCTTT. The chain links TRBV20-1 to TRBJ1-1; tentative D call: TRBD1 (5 bases). The CDR3 runs to 13 residues. The germline V gene encodes CDR1 DFQATT and CDR2 SNEGSKA (reference sequence). Trimming shortened V by 3 bases and J by 3 bases, and 11 bases separated the two germline ends.

Ten or more counts support this clonotype. The rearrangement uses TRBV6-1 and TRBJ2-7; D remains unclear. In germline, CDR1 is MNHNS, CDR2 SASEGT. V was clipped by 4 bases and J by 3 bases, with 10 bases between them. The CDR3 is made up of 13 amino acids. The chain's CDR3 is CASSGVQHYEQYF. CDR3 sequence (DNA): TGTGCCAGCAGTGGAGTCCAGCACTACGAGCAGTACTTC.